The 21 T cell receptor beta chains below come from one sample, sequenced in a study of T cell repertoires in cytomegalovirus infection. MiXCR was run by TCRdb on the reads, yielding one entry per CDR3 protein. The data show under 150,000 distinct CDR3 sequences, with 20% to 30% seen just once and 34% held by the top ten. No antigens are known for them. Sequencing input: PBMCs, sequenced either directly or after in vitro stimulation (not recorded which). The receptors shown here come from a human donor in good health (CMV status not recorded). Some clones in this sample may be carry-over from other donors' samples.

This clonotype was seen many times. The V call is TRBV7-2, the J call TRBJ2-5, with D perhaps matching TRBD2 (6 bases). Per the germline V gene, CDR1 is SGHTA and CDR2 is FQGNSA. V was clipped by 3 bases and J by 5 bases, with 10 bases between them. This CDR3 contains 13 residues. The CDR3 region is CASSFSSVETQYF. Written as DNA, the CDR3 is TGTGCCAGCAGCTTTTCTAGCGTGGAGACCCAGTACTTC.

The V gene is TRBV29-1, the J gene TRBJ1-2; D ambiguous. This CDR3 spans 11 amino acids. Trimming pared 0 bases from V and 5 bases from J, leaving 4 bases between. Germline V gives CDR1 SQVTM, CDR2 ANQGSEA. The CDR3 is CSVEDRYGYTF. CDR3 nucleotide sequence: TGCAGCGTTGAAGACAGATATGGCTACACCTTC.

The DNA for the CDR3 is TGTGCCTGGCTATCAACAGGTTTGCGTGGCTACACCTTC. This encodes CAWLSTGLRGYTF. The chain employs TRBV30 and TRBJ1-2, with a possible D match to TRBD1 (5 bases). V lost 5 bases, J lost 7 bases, and 17 bases lay in between. The length of the CDR3 is 13 residues. CDR1 and CDR2 from the germline V gene are GTSNPN and SVGIG (reference sequence).

This clonotype came up many times. This rearrangement joins TRBV7-8 to TRBJ2-1; 12 bases fit TRBD2. Germline CDR1 is SGHVS and CDR2 is FQNEAQ. Trimming took 3 bases from V and 6 from J; bases not matched to a gene: 9. There are 17 residues in the CDR3. This CDR3 is CASSFERLAGASNEQFF. The CDR3 DNA is TGTGCCAGCAGCTTCGAGCGACTAGCGGGAGCGTCCAATGAGCAGTTCTTC.

This clonotype was seen a handful of times. The chain links TRBV6-1 to TRBJ2-1; TRBD2 matches 8 bases. The CDR3 spans 16 residues. In germline, CDR1 is MNHNS, CDR2 SASEGT. V trimming: 0 bases; J trimming: 2 bases; junction bases outside the gene matches: 3. CDR3 in amino acids: CASSEALGLAYNEQFF. In nucleotides, the CDR3 is TGTGCCAGCAGTGAAGCGCTGGGACTAGCCTACAATGAGCAGTTCTTC.

In its sample, this clonotype was seen many times. The J gene is TRBJ2-1, the V gene TRBV7-2; 7 bases match TRBD1. V gave up 7 bases and J gave up 0 bases; unmatched junction bases: 9. This CDR3 spans 16 amino acids. Per germline, CDR1 SGHTA and CDR2 FQGNSA. The CDR3 DNA reads as TGTGCCAGCACCAAAGGGGGCCAGCGCTCCTACAATGAGCAGTTCTTC. This encodes CASTKGGQRSYNEQFF.

V gene TRBV5-5 combines with J gene TRBJ1-2; D call uncertain. The ends were cut back, 0 bases at V and 5 bases at J, with 8 bases in the middle. Germline V gives CDR1 SGHKS, CDR2 YYEKEE (reference sequence). There are 13 residues in the CDR3. The CDR3 spells CASSLERQYGYTF. As DNA, the CDR3 is TGTGCCAGCAGCTTGGAACGTCAGTATGGCTACACCTTC.

The rearrangement joins TRBV11-3 to TRBJ1-2; D unclear. The CDR3 contains 14 residues. V was shortened by 2 bases and J by 8 bases, with 15 bases between the two germline ends. The V gene's germline CDR1 is SGHNT and CDR2 YENEEA. CDR3 protein: CASSLRVGGGGYTF. In DNA form, the CDR3 reads TGTGCCAGCAGCTTAAGAGTGGGTGGCGGCGGCTACACCTTC. Looking up the rest from reference TRBV11-3 and TRBJ1-2 gives the full variable domain: EAGVVQSPRYKIIEKKQPVAFWCNPISGHNTLYWYLQNLGQGPELLIRYENEEAVDDSQLPKDRFSAERLKGVDSTLKIQPAELGDSAVYLCASSLRVGGGGYTFGSGTRLTVV.

The sample holds a few counts of this clonotype. J is TRBJ2-1 and V is TRBV11-3, with TRBD1 matching over 8 bases. This CDR3 contains 16 residues. The germline V gene has CDR1 SGHNT and CDR2 YENEEA. Trimming took 4 bases from V and 6 from J; bases not matched to a gene: 11. The CDR3 spells CASSSAGTGKFNEQFF. In nucleotides, the CDR3 is TGTGCCAGCAGCTCAGCCGGGACAGGAAAATTCAATGAGCAGTTCTTC.

This chain joins TRBV29-1 and TRBJ2-1; the match to TRBD2 covers 7 bases. The germline V gene encodes CDR1 SQVTM and CDR2 ANQGSEA. V lost 3 bases, J lost 7 bases, and 9 bases stayed unmatched. This CDR3 contains 14 residues. The CDR3 sequence is CSVDSGVGGNEQFF. The CDR3 region has the DNA TGCAGCGTTGATTCCGGGGTCGGGGGGAATGAGCAGTTCTTC.

This chain links TRBV11-1 with TRBJ2-2, with TRBD1 matching over 8 bases. Germline V gene sequence: CDR1 SGHAT, CDR2 FQDESV (reference sequence). CDR3 length equals 15 residues. V dropped 4 bases and J dropped 7; count of bases not matched to a gene: 8. Here the CDR3 reads CASSSTGARGGELFF. CDR3 DNA: TGTGCCAGCAGCTCGACAGGGGCTCGGGGCGGGGAGCTGTTTTTT.

The table lists this clonotype with a few counts. CDR3 in amino acids: CASSLDPGVSKETQYF. The CDR3 DNA sequence: TGCGCCAGCAGCCTGGACCCGGGAGTATCTAAAGAGACCCAGTACTTC. V gene TRBV5-1 combines with J gene TRBJ2-5, with D possibly being TRBD2 (6 bases). Trimming stripped 4 bases from V and 3 bases from J, with 19 bases between. This CDR3 has 16 amino acids. The germline CDR1 and CDR2 sequences are SGHRS and YFSETQ.

V and J are TRBV7-2 and TRBJ2-7; D assignment may be TRBD1 or TRBD2 (5 bases each). V was trimmed by 2 bases and J by 0 bases, leaving 14 bases between them. CDR1 SGHTA and CDR2 FQGNSA come from the germline V gene. CDR3 length: 16 residues. CDR3 protein: CASSLSGGPSSYEQYF. Here the CDR3 DNA reads TGTGCCAGCAGCTTATCTGGGGGACCGAGCTCCTACGAGCAGTACTTC.

The chain employs TRBV7-9 and TRBJ1-4; the D is unclear. CDR3 length: 14 amino acids. CDR1 is SEHNR, CDR2 FQNEAQ, per germline (reference sequence). Trimming left V 3 bases short and J 8 bases short, with 13 bases between. DNA for the CDR3: TGTGCCAGCAGCTTGGGTGAGGGAAACGAAAAACTGTTTTTT. Translated: CASSLGEGNEKLFF. Supplemented by reference TRBV7-9 and TRBJ1-4, the full variable domain reads DTGVSQNPRHKITKRGQNVTFRCDPISEHNRLYWYRQTLGQGPEFLTYFQNEAQLEKSRLLSDRFSAERPKGSFSTLEIQRTEQGDSAMYLCASSLGEGNEKLFFGSGTQLSVL.

This clonotype showed up many times. This chain links TRBV7-2 with TRBJ2-7, with 10 bases that match TRBD1. This CDR3 has 13 residues. J lost 5 bases, V lost 5 bases, and 3 bases had no gene match. Looked up from germline, CDR1 is SGHTA and CDR2 is FQGNSA. The CDR3 here is CASSTTGGNEQYV. The CDR3, as DNA: TGTGCCAGCAGCACGACAGGGGGCAACGAGCAGTACGTC.

At least ten counts were recorded for this clonotype. The chain carries TRBV12-3 or TRBV12-4 and TRBJ1-1, with D uncertain. Trimming took 7 bases from V and 11 from J, leaving 20 bases between them. The length of the CDR3 is 13 residues. This chain's CDR3 is CASTSREAGSAFF. The CDR3 DNA follows: TGTGCCAGCACCTCACGGGAGGCCGGTTCGGCTTTCTTT.

This clonotype was observed a handful of times. For the CDR3, the DNA is TGTGCCAGCAGTTTAGCGGGAGGGCCCTCGTACGAGCAGTACTTC. Amino acids: CASSLAGGPSYEQYF. The J gene is TRBJ2-7, the V gene TRBV28; 9 bases are a match to TRBD2. J was trimmed by 4 bases and V by 2 bases; bases with no gene match: 6. This CDR3 is 15 amino acids long. CDR1 is MDHEN and CDR2 is SYDVKM in the germline V gene.

This chain links TRBV18 with TRBJ2-1; TRBD2 matches at 8 bases. The CDR3 has 16 amino acids. Per the germline V gene, CDR1 is KGHSH and CDR2 is LQKENI. V lost 0 bases and J lost 6; bases outside the gene matches: 7. The CDR3 loop is CASSPPWAGGFNEQFF. As DNA, the CDR3 is TGTGCCAGCTCACCACCTTGGGCGGGAGGCTTCAATGAGCAGTTCTTC.

This clonotype has just a few counts. This chain uses TRBV6-2 or TRBV6-3 with TRBJ2-1; D is uncertain. CDR1 is MNHEY and CDR2 is SVGEGT in the germline V gene. The V end was cut by 3 bases, the J end by 0 bases, with 15 bases between. This CDR3 has 17 amino acids. The CDR3 region has the DNA TGTGCCAGCAGTTATAGTGGATTCCGCAGCTCCTACAATGAGCAGTTCTTC. Its translation is CASSYSGFRSSYNEQFF.

The chain is built from TRBV5-1 and TRBJ1-1, with 10 bases identical to TRBD1. V trimming: 3 bases; J trimming: 5 bases; junction bases outside the gene matches: 7. This CDR3 is 15 amino acids long. Germline CDR1 SGHRS, CDR2 YFSETQ. The CDR3 loop is CASSSRQGARTEAFF. The CDR3 nucleotides read TGCGCCAGCAGCTCCAGACAGGGGGCGAGGACTGAAGCTTTCTTT.

There are a few counts of this clonotype. This rearrangement joins TRBV19 to TRBJ2-1, with D hard to call. Trimming removed 3 bases from V and 8 bases from J, with 5 bases in between. CDR3 size: 11 residues. The V gene's germline CDR1 is LNHDA and CDR2 SQIVND (reference sequence). CDR3 sequence reads: CASSMSDEQFF. The CDR3 DNA sequence: TGTGCCAGTAGTATGTCGGATGAGCAGTTCTTC.